These T cell receptor beta chains were read from a single sample in a study of beta chain features in type 1 diabetes. Produced via immunoSEQ multiplex PCR; TCRdb's table is partial and in-frame only. The repertoire holds hundreds of thousands of clones, with more than 13% as singletons. Material for sequencing was naive CD4+ T cells from blood. All receptors derive from a man younger than 35 with type 1 diabetes. Each CDR3 is given with its conserved first and last residue. Fields, in order: CDR3 protein, CDR3 DNA, D gene, J gene, V gene, clone size. A D gene is named only where the DNA matches it firmly. Not all rows give a size; the values are once, few, many and, for expanded clones, a class.

CASSLAVDVTSGEQFF	TGTGCCAGCAGCTTAGCGGTCGATGTTACTAGCGGAGAGCAGTTCTTC	TRBD2	TRBJ2-1	TRBV7-2	few
CASSLGLWEPHQPQHF	TGTGCCAGCAGCCTAGGATTGTGGGAGCCGCACCAGCCCCAGCATTTT	.	TRBJ1-5	TRBV7-6	few
CASSLAEISYNEQFF	TGTGCCAGCTCACTCGCGGAGATCAGCTACAATGAGCAGTTCTTC	.	TRBJ2-1	TRBV18	few
CAWSRMNTEAFF	TGTGCCTGGAGCCGTATGAACACTGAAGCTTTCTTT	.	TRBJ1-1	TRBV30	.
CASSLGRVAQPQHF	TGTGCCAGCAGCTTGGGCAGGGTAGCGCAGCCCCAGCATTTT	.	TRBJ1-5	TRBV5-6	.
CASSLGGEGVELFF	TGTGCCAGCAGCTTGGGGGGAGAGGGTGTGGAGCTGTTTTTT	.	TRBJ2-2	TRBV11-3	.
CATSITGVEKLFF	TGTGCCACCAGCATAACAGGGGTGGAAAAACTGTTTTTT	TRBD1	TRBJ1-4	TRBV15	.
CASSRTGVGQETQYF	TGCGCCAGCAGCAGGACGGGAGTAGGCCAAGAGACCCAGTACTTC	.	TRBJ2-5	TRBV4-1	few
CAWSLASPLHF	TGTGCCTGGAGTTTAGCGTCACCCCTCCACTTT	.	TRBJ1-6	TRBV30	.
CASSLGPGTGYGYTF	TGTGCCAGCAGCTTAGGGCCAGGGACAGGCTATGGCTACACCTTC	TRBD1	TRBJ1-2	TRBV7-9	.
CASRSGQGLVTEAFF	TGTGCCAGTAGATCGGGACAGGGGTTAGTCACTGAAGCTTTCTTT	TRBD1	TRBJ1-1	TRBV19	.
CSARRFNEQFF	TGCAGTGCGAGAAGGTTCAATGAGCAGTTCTTC	.	TRBJ2-1	TRBV20-1	few
CASSELGALASPLHF	TGTGCCAGCAGTGAACTTGGGGCTTTAGCCTCACCCCTCCACTTT	.	TRBJ1-6	TRBV6-1	few
CAIRLEGINEQFF	TGTGCCATCAGACTAGAAGGCATCAATGAGCAGTTCTTC	.	TRBJ2-1	TRBV10-3	few
CASSPPSKGNEQFF	TGTGCCAGCTCACCACCGTCAAAGGGCAATGAGCAGTTCTTC	.	TRBJ2-1	TRBV18	.
CASSPLGVGTGELFF	TGTGCCAGCAGCCCATTGGGCGTTGGGACCGGGGAGCTGTTTTTT	.	TRBJ2-2	TRBV7-3	once
CASSFYGRTDTQYF	TGCGCCAGCAGCTTCTATGGGCGAACAGATACGCAGTATTTT	.	TRBJ2-3	TRBV5-1	.
CASSFPTGGVETQYF	TGTGCCAGCAGCTTCCCGACAGGGGGCGTAGAGACCCAGTACTTC	TRBD1	TRBJ2-5	TRBV7-2	few
CASASNPVGARAITQYF	TGCGCCAGCGCCTCTAACCCTGTGGGGGCCAGGGCTATTACGCAGTATTTT	.	TRBJ2-3	TRBV4-1	.
CASSQEVREDYGYTF	TGTGCCAGCAGCCAAGAGGTCAGGGAAGACTATGGCTACACCTTC	.	TRBJ1-2	TRBV14	few
CASTGSGVYEQYF	TGTGCCAGCACGGGCAGCGGCGTCTACGAGCAGTACTTC	.	TRBJ2-7	TRBV27	.
CASSPGGSGGAHTGELFF	TGTGCCAGCAGCCCCGGAGGTAGCGGGGGGGCCCACACCGGGGAGCTGTTTTTT	TRBD2	TRBJ2-2	TRBV7-9	.
CASSRDSLSYEQYF	TGTGCCAGCAGTCGGGACAGCCTAAGCTACGAGCAGTACTTC	TRBD1	TRBJ2-7	TRBV9	.
CASSFSGSSYEQYF	TGTGCCAGCAGCTTTAGCGGGAGCTCCTACGAGCAGTACTTC	TRBD2	TRBJ2-7	TRBV7-9	few